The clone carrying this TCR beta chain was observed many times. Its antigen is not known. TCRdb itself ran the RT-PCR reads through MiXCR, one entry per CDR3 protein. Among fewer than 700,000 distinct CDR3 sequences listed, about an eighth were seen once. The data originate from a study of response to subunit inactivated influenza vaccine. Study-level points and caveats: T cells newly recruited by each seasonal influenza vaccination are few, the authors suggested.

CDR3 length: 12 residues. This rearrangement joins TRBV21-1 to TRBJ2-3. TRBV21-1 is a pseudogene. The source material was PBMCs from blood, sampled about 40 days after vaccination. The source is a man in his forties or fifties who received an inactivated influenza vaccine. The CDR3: CASQRSTDTQYF. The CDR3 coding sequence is TGTGCCAGCCAGCGGAGCACAGATACGCAGTATTTT.